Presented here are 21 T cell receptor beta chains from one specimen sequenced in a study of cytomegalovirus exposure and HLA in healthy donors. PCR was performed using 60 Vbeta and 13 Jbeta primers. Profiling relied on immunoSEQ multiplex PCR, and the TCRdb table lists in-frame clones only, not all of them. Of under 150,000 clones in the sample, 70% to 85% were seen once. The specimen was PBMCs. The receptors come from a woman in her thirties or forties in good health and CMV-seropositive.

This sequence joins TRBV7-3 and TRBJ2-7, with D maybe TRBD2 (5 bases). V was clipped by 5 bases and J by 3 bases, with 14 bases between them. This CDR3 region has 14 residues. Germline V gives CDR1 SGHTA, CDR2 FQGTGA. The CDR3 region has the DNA TGTGCCAGCAGCCCCTCGGCAGAGGGCTACGAGCAGTACTTC. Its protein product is CASSPSAEGYEQYF.

Here the CDR3 reads CASSLEERDQETQYF. Here the CDR3 DNA reads TGTGCCAGCAGCCTCGAAGAGAGAGACCAAGAGACCCAGTACTTC. The chain links TRBV5-6 to TRBJ2-5; no definite D call. V was trimmed by 4 bases and J by 0 bases, leaving 13 bases between them. The CDR3 sequence is 15 residues long. The germline V gene has CDR1 SGHDT and CDR2 YYEEEE. The variable domain in full, completed from reference TRBV5-6 and TRBJ2-5, reads DAGVTQSPTHLIKTRGQQVTLRCSPKSGHDTVSWYQQALGQGPQFIFQYYEEEERQRGNFPDRFSGHQFPNYSSELNVNALLLGDSALYLCASSLEERDQETQYFGPGTRLLVL.

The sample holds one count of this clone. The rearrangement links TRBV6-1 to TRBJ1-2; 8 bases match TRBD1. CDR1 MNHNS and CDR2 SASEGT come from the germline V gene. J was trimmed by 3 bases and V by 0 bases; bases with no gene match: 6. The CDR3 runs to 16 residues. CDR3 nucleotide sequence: TGTGCCAGCAGTGAAGCCCCCCAGGGGGCCTACTATGGCTACACCTTC. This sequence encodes CASSEAPQGAYYGYTF.

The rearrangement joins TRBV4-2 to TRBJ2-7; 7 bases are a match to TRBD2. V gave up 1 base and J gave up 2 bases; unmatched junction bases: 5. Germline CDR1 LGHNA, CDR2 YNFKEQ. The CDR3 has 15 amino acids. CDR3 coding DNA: TGTGCCAGCAGCCAAGGGACTAGTCTCACCTACGAGCAGTACTTC. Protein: CASSQGTSLTYEQYF.

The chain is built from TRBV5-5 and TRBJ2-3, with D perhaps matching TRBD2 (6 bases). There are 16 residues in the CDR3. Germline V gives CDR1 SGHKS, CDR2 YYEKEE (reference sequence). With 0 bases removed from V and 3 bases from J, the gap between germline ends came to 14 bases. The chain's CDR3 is CASSLVEGGITDTQYF. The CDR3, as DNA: TGTGCCAGCAGCTTGGTCGAAGGAGGGATAACAGATACGCAGTATTTT.

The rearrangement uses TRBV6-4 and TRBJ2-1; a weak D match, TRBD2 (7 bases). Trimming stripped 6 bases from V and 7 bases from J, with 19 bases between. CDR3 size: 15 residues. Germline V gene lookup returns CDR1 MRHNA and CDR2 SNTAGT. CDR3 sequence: CASSQKLGGLNEQFF. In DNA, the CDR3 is TGTGCCAGCAGCCAAAAACTGGGGGGGCTGAATGAGCAGTTCTTC.

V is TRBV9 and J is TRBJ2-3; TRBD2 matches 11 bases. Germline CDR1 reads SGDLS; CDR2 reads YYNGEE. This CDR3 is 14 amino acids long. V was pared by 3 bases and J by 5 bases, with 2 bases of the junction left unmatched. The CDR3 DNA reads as TGTGCCAGCAGCGGGGGACTAGCGGAAGATACGCAGTATTTT. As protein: CASSGGLAEDTQYF.

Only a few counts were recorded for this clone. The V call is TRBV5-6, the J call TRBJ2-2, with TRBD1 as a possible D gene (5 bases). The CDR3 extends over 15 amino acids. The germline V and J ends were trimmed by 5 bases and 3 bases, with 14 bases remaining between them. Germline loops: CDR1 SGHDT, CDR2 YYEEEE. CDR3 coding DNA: TGTGCCAGCAGTCCAGGCCCCAGGGACACCGGGGAGCTGTTTTTT. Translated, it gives CASSPGPRDTGELFF.

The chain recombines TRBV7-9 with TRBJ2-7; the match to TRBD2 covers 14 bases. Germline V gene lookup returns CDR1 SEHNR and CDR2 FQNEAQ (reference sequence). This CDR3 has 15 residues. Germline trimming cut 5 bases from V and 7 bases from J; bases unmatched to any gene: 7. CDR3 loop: CASSPGLAGGREQYF. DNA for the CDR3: TGTGCCAGCAGCCCCGGACTAGCGGGGGGAAGAGAGCAGTACTTC.

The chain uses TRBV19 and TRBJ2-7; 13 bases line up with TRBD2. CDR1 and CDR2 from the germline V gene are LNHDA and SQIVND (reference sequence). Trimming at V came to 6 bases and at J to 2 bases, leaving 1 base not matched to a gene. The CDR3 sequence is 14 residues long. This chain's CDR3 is CASRLAGGTYEQYF. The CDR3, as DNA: TGTGCCAGTAGACTAGCGGGAGGGACCTACGAGCAGTACTTC.

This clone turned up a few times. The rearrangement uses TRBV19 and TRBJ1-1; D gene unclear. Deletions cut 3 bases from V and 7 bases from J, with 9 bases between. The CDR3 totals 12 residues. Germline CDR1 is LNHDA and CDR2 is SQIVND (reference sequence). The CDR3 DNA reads TGTGCCAGTAGTATCCTGGGAGGTGAAGCTTTCTTT. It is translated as CASSILGGEAFF.

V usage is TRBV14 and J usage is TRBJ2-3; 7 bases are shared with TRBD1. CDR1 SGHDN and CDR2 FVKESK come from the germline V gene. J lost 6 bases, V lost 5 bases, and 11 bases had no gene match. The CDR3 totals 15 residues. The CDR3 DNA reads TGTGCCAGCAGCTCCAACAGACAGGGAAGGGATACGCAGTATTTT. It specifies CASSSNRQGRDTQYF.

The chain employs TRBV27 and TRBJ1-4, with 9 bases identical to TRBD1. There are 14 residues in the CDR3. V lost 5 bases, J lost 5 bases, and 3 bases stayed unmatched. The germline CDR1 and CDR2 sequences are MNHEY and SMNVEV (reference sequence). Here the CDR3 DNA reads TGTGCCAGCAGTGGGGACAGGGCGAATGAAAAACTGTTTTTT. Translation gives CASSGDRANEKLFF.

The CDR3 coding sequence is TGTGCCTGGAGTATAGGACTAGGAGGGGAGACCCAGTACTTC. Encoded protein: CAWSIGLGGETQYF. The chain joins TRBV30 to TRBJ2-5, with 7 nucleotides matching TRBD2. CDR3 length equals 14 residues. Germline V gives CDR1 GTSNPN, CDR2 SVGIG (reference sequence). Losses at the gene ends were 2 bases for V and 5 bases for J; bases not matched to a gene: 8.

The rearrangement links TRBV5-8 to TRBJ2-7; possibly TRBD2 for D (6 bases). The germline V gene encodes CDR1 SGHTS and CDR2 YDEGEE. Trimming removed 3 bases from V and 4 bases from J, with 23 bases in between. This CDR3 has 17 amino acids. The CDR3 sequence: CASSYAPFGLHRYEQYF. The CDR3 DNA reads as TGTGCCAGCAGCTACGCCCCCTTTGGACTACACCGTTACGAGCAGTACTTC.

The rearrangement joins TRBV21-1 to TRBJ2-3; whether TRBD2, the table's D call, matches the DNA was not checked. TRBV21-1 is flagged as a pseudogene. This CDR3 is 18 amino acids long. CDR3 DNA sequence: TGTGCCAGCAGCAAAAGTTGTAGGGAGGGCTCTAGCACAGATACGCAGTATTTT. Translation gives CASSKSCREGSSTDTQYF.

This CDR3 is CASGTGREAQPQHF. The CDR3 coding sequence is TGTGCTAGTGGTACTGGACGGGAAGCTCAGCCCCAGCATTTT. V gene TRBV12-5 combines with J gene TRBJ1-5; D unclear. V lost 5 bases and J lost 6, with 14 bases in between. CDR3 size: 14 residues. CDR1 and CDR2 (germline): LGHNT, FRNRAP.

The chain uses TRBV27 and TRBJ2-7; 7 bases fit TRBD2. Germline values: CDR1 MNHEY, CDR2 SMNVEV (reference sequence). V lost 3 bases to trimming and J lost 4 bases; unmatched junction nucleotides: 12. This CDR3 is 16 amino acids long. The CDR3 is CASSFLVGRSVYEQYF. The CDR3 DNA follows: TGTGCCAGCAGTTTTTTGGTCGGGAGGTCCGTATACGAGCAGTACTTC.

CDR3 amino acids: CASSLVGWGLAGSSPYNEQFF. In DNA form, the CDR3 reads TGTGCCAGCAGCTTAGTGGGTTGGGGACTAGCGGGATCAAGTCCTTACAATGAGCAGTTCTTC. The rearrangement links TRBV7-6 to TRBJ2-1; TRBD2 aligns across 13 bases. After removal of 1 base from V and 4 bases from J, the junction contained 16 bases not matched to a gene. CDR1 and CDR2 from the germline V gene are SGHVS and FNYEAQ. There are 21 residues in the CDR3.

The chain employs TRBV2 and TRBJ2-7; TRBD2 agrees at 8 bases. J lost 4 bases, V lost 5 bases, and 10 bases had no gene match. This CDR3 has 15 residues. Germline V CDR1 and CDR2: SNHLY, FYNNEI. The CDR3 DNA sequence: TGTGCCAGCAGTCTCCGGACTAGCCGGCCTTACGAGCAGTACTTC. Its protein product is CASSLRTSRPYEQYF.

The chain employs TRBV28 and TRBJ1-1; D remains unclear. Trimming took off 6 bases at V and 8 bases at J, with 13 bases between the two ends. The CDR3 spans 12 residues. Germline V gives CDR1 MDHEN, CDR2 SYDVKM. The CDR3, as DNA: TGTGCCAGCAGGCCCCCGGGGAGCGAAGCTTTCTTT. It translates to CASRPPGSEAFF.